The clone carrying this TCR beta chain was counted only a few times. Its specificity is not known. CDR3 length: 15 residues. CDR1 is SGHDT and CDR2 is YYEEEE in the germline V gene. With 3 bases removed from V and 3 bases from J, the gap between germline ends came to 15 bases. 13 Jbeta primers and 60 Vbeta primers were used for the PCR. The data were produced by immunoSEQ multiplex PCR, yet TCRdb's version contains in-frame clones alone and is incomplete. The table shows some 190,000 clones, with roughly 9.5% occurring only once. The sample originates from a study of cytomegalovirus exposure and HLA in healthy donors. General observations from the study: The study listed some 160 cytomegalovirus-associated TCR beta chains. Accounts indicate the classifier identified cytomegalovirus status with strong specificity and sensitivity. According to an earlier analysis, most TCR beta V segments yielded productive rearrangements about 87% or about 30% of the time.

This rearrangement joins TRBV5-6 to TRBJ1-2; a weak D match, TRBD1 (6 bases). Sequenced sample: PBMCs. This clonotype was sampled from a woman in her twenties or thirties in good health and CMV-seropositive. The CDR3 DNA sequence: TGTGCCAGCAGCTGGAGGACAGAACTCTACTATGGCTACACCTTC. The encoded protein is CASSWRTELYYGYTF.